These 18 T cell receptor beta chains were all obtained from the same sample, sequenced in a study of shared T cell receptors in the human thymus. The table came from immunoSEQ multiplex PCR; TCRdb's copy has only in-frame clones and leaves some out. The profile covers 540,000 or so clones, with around 78% appearing a single time and around 0.013% taken by the ten largest. These data were also filed under a second study, of human thymus T cells.

The sample comprised thymocytes. All receptors come from a boy in the first two years of life with a congenital heart defect.

The V gene is TRBV19, the J gene TRBJ2-1; 10 nucleotides align to TRBD2. The ends lost 8 bases at V and 14 bases at J; junction bases unmatched: 9. Looked up from germline, CDR1 is LNHDA and CDR2 is SQIVND (reference sequence). This CDR3 region has 12 residues. The CDR3: CASGSGGGAEFF. In DNA, the CDR3 is TGTGCCAGTGGCAGCGGGGGGGGAGCGGAGTTCTTC.

The V call is TRBV28, the J call TRBJ1-1; 10 bases match TRBD1. Germline V lookup: CDR1 MDHEN, CDR2 SYDVKM. The CDR3 covers 16 residues. Trimming at V came to 3 bases and at J to 7 bases, leaving 11 bases not matched to a gene. CDR3 coding DNA: TGTGCCAGCAGTTTCTACCTCGGGACAGGGGCCGTTGAAGCTTTCTTT. Amino acid sequence: CASSFYLGTGAVEAFF.

The chain has TRBV27 and TRBJ2-3, with D maybe TRBD2 (6 bases). The CDR3 is made up of 14 amino acids. Germline CDR1 reads MNHEY; CDR2 reads SMNVEV (reference sequence). V shed 3 bases and J shed 6 bases, with 13 bases lying between them. Written as DNA, the CDR3 is TGTGCCAGCAGTTTGGGACCAGCGGGCGATACGCAGTATTTT. It is translated as CASSLGPAGDTQYF.

The chain couples TRBV5-1 to TRBJ2-7; 8 nucleotides align to TRBD2. The CDR3 has 16 residues. V gave up 0 bases and J gave up 2 bases; unmatched junction bases: 7. CDR1 is SGHRS and CDR2 is YFSETQ in the germline V gene. CDR3 nucleotide sequence: TGCGCCAGCAGCTTGGCTTCAGCGGGAGTTACCTACGAGCAGTACTTC. It yields the protein CASSLASAGVTYEQYF. Full variable domain (remainder filled in from reference TRBV5-1 and TRBJ2-7): KAGVTQTPRYLIKTRGQQVTLSCSPISGHRSVSWYQQTPGQGLQFLFEYFSETQRNKGNFPGRFSGRQFSNSRSEMNVSTLELGDSALYLCASSLASAGVTYEQYFGPGTRLTVT.

This clone occurred a few times. This same CDR3 is encoded by further DNA sequences in the sample. The gene calls are TRBV7-2 and TRBJ2-7, with TRBD2 matching 12 bases. The V segment lost 1 base and the J segment 7 bases; nucleotides outside the gene matches: 5. The CDR3 is 15 residues long. Germline CDR1 SGHTA, CDR2 FQGNSA. The DNA for the CDR3 is TGTGCCAGCAGCTTAGGGCTAGCGGGAGGGGGGGAGCAGTACTTC. Translation gives CASSLGLAGGGEQYF.

The chain combines TRBV18 with TRBJ2-7; 8 bases match TRBD2. V was clipped by 2 bases and J by 4 bases; unmatched bases: 13. CDR3 length: 17 residues. Germline V gene lookup returns CDR1 KGHSH and CDR2 LQKENI. In DNA form, the CDR3 reads TGTGCCAGCTCACCAGGCATCGCCCCTGGCGGGAGGTACGAGCAGTACTTC. This sequence encodes CASSPGIAPGGRYEQYF.

A single count supports this clone. The V and J genes are TRBV4-1 and TRBJ2-6, with TRBD1 matching 9 bases. With V trimmed by 0 bases and J by 0 bases, 12 bases remained unmatched. The germline V gene encodes CDR1 MGHRA and CDR2 YSYEKL. This CDR3 comprises 21 residues. The CDR3 is CASSQELNRTGASSGANVLTF. Written as DNA, the CDR3 is TGCGCCAGCAGCCAAGAGTTGAACCGGACAGGGGCTAGCTCTGGGGCCAACGTCCTGACTTTC.

The chain links TRBV5-8 to TRBJ1-1; TRBD1 matches 9 bases. CDR1 is SGHTS, CDR2 YDEGEE, per germline. The ends lost 4 bases at V and 0 bases at J; junction bases unmatched: 7. The CDR3 consists of 16 residues. CDR3 sequence (DNA): TGTGCCAGCAGCCTCCTAGGACAGGGGTTGAACACTGAAGCTTTCTTT. Translating it yields CASSLLGQGLNTEAFF.

This chain joins TRBV6-1 and TRBJ2-3; weak D call: TRBD2 (6 bases). The germline CDR1 and CDR2 sequences are MNHNS and SASEGT. The V and J ends lost 4 bases and 2 bases respectively, with 19 bases between them. The CDR3 is made up of 17 amino acids. Here the CDR3 reads CASSGRGFRIFTDTQYF. Written as DNA, the CDR3 is TGTGCCAGCAGTGGGAGGGGCTTCCGTATATTCACAGATACGCAGTATTTT.

This chain links TRBV27 with TRBJ2-7, with TRBD2 matching 8 bases. There are 14 residues in the CDR3. Germline V lookup: CDR1 MNHEY, CDR2 SMNVEV (reference sequence). With 3 bases clipped from V and 4 bases from J, the junction kept 5 bases outside the gene matches. CDR3 coding DNA: TGTGCCAGCAGTTTGGGCAGCGGGGGTTACGAGCAGTACTTC. The encoded protein is CASSLGSGGYEQYF.

The rearrangement links TRBV7-2 to TRBJ2-5; perhaps TRBD1 as D (5 bases). The CDR3 contains 16 residues. CDR1 is SGHTA and CDR2 is FQGNSA in the germline V gene. V shed 1 base and J shed 3 bases, with 15 bases lying between them. The CDR3 region has the DNA TGTGCCAGCAGCTTAGGGAAGGGGTCAACGGAAGAGACCCAGTACTTC. This gives the protein CASSLGKGSTEETQYF.

The gene calls are TRBV2 and TRBJ2-1, with 12 bases matching TRBD2. This CDR3 comprises 17 residues. CDR1 and CDR2 (germline): SNHLY, FYNNEI. J lost 3 bases, V lost 5 bases, and 8 bases had no gene match. CDR3 sequence reads: CASSFPRLAGDYNEQFF. CDR3 bases: TGTGCCAGCAGTTTCCCAAGACTAGCGGGAGACTACAATGAGCAGTTCTTC.

In this sample, this clone turned up a few times. The chain links TRBV2 to TRBJ2-3; maybe TRBD2 (6 bases). V lost 6 bases to trimming and J lost 0 bases, with 10 bases between them. Germline-derived CDR1 and CDR2 are SNHLY and FYNNEI. This CDR3 comprises 14 residues. CDR3 DNA sequence: TGTGCCAGCAGCGCTAGCGTTAGCACAGATACGCAGTATTTT. Residues: CASSASVSTDTQYF. Based on the CDR3 plus reference TRBV2 and TRBJ2-3, the full variable domain is EPEVTQTPSHQVTQMGQEVILRCVPISNHLYFYWYRQILGQKVEFLVSFYNNEISEKSEIFDDQFSVERPDGSNFTLKIRSTKLEDSAMYFCASSASVSTDTQYFGPGTRLTVL.

The rearrangement links TRBV30 to TRBJ2-7; 11 nucleotides line up with TRBD2. CDR3 size: 15 residues. Germline assignment: CDR1 GTSNPN and CDR2 SVGIG (reference sequence). Trimming at V came to 2 bases and at J to 7 bases, leaving 10 bases not matched to a gene. This chain's CDR3 is CAWSLPTSGTGEQYF. DNA of the CDR3: TGTGCCTGGAGTTTGCCGACTAGCGGGACGGGGGAGCAGTACTTC.

The chain couples TRBV10-3 to TRBJ2-7, with TRBD2 matching over 9 bases. There are 13 residues in the CDR3. Germline-derived CDR1 and CDR2 are ENHRY and SYGVKD. With 8 bases clipped from V and 2 bases from J, the junction kept 4 bases outside the gene matches. This CDR3 is CAISSSGTYEQYF. The CDR3 DNA reads TGTGCCATCTCATCTAGCGGGACCTACGAGCAGTACTTC.

J is TRBJ2-7 and V is TRBV19; TRBD1 aligns across 9 bases. CDR1 is LNHDA and CDR2 is SQIVND in the germline V gene (reference sequence). The CDR3 totals 14 residues. Germline trimming cut 4 bases from V and 5 bases from J; bases unmatched to any gene: 6. DNA of the CDR3: TGTGCCAGTAGTACCTTAGGGACAGGGAACGAGCAGTACTTC. Translating gives CASSTLGTGNEQYF.

In this sample, this clone turned up once. The chain uses TRBV5-5 and TRBJ2-1; tentatively, D is TRBD2 (5 bases). Germline CDR1 reads SGHKS; CDR2 reads YYEKEE (reference sequence). Trimming took off 0 bases at V and 0 bases at J, with 10 bases between the two ends. The CDR3 runs 16 residues. CDR3 residues: CASSLVGVSSYNEQFF. CDR3 DNA: TGTGCCAGCAGCTTGGTCGGGGTCAGCTCCTACAATGAGCAGTTCTTC.

The V and J genes are TRBV5-6 and TRBJ2-5; 7 bases line up with TRBD2. Germline trimming cut 4 bases from V and 3 bases from J; bases unmatched to any gene: 12. CDR3 length: 16 residues. From germline, CDR1 is SGHDT and CDR2 YYEEEE. CDR3 DNA: TGTGCCAGCAGCCTGGGAGGGTCAGCCCTTAAAGAGACCCAGTACTTC. Translated: CASSLGGSALKETQYF.